The entry below gives a single T cell receptor beta chain sequence along with its context. The germline V gene encodes CDR1 MNHEY and CDR2 SVGAGI. V dropped 6 bases and J dropped 6; count of bases not matched to a gene: 8. This CDR3 region has 14 residues. Using immunoSEQ multiplex PCR, the repertoire was profiled, and TCRdb retains in-frame clones only, with some absent. The data show around 72,000 clones, 95% to 98% seen once. This record comes from a study of technical replicates of blood from a few donors. This clonotype was sampled from a human donor in good health. The specimen was T cells isolated from PBMCs. The chain carries TRBV6-5 and TRBJ1-2; 9 bases map to TRBD1. CDR3 nucleotides: TGTGCCAGCAGCGAGGGACAGGGTAGGGATGGCTACACCTTC. Protein: CASSEGQGRDGYTF.